This TCR beta chain was profiled in a study of shared clonotypes between healthy human individuals (dated by TCRdb to 2020 to 2022). Broadly, across the study: The cohort included three men and a couple of women between 18 and 49 years of age. Between about 0.8 and 9 billion PBMCs per donor were obtained by leukapheresis. The study deeply sequenced blood TCR repertoires of 5 or 6 healthy adults to estimate repertoire size and the extent of clonotype sharing between individuals. For each donor, three plates each were used for CD4 naive and CD4 memory, two plates were used for CD8 naive, and one plate was used for CD8 memory. Libraries were prepared and TCR repertoires were sequenced by different laboratories using diverse techniques, in order to increase sequencing depth and limit assay-specific biases. Broad study findings and their caveats: Clonotypes shared by all four sorted-subset donors showed higher generation probabilities than non-shared clonotypes. Even with the large sequencing depth, rarefaction of the sorted-subset datasets indicated that sequencing was incomplete. Only blood was sampled, and tissue TCR repertoires likely differ from those in blood. When several donors were compared, the shared fraction of clonotypes was around 4.6% for naive CD4, less than 4% for naive CD8, roughly 2.5% for memory CD4, and under 0.5% for memory CD8. Because the study included only a small number of donors, the genetic and exposure-history diversity represented was limited. Naive subsets generally had larger estimated clonotype richness than memory subsets. Pairwise subsampling indicated that sequencing depth was expected to affect the degree of clonotype sharing among donors.

Using the deep immunoSEQ assay, TCR CDR3 regions were amplified from genomic DNA by multiplex PCR. Extracted genomic DNA from each cell subset was distributed evenly across all wells of several immunoSEQ 96-well plates, and each plate was treated as a replicate. For sorted subsets, each replicate PCR was loaded with approximately 200 ng genomic DNA, equivalent to 25,000 to 35,000 T cell genomes. Purified libraries were measured with a Qubit 3.0 fluorometer, size-checked on a Bioanalyzer 2100, and measured again with the KAPA Library Quantification kit. Every immunoSEQ 96-well plate was sequenced on a separate single-read 150-cycle Illumina NextSeq 550 flow cell. The authors' pipeline ran thus. The immunoSEQ output contained only junctional sequences without quality scores, so filtering could not match that applied to full-length reads. To assign V/J genes and CDR3, sequences were annotated using PyIR, a Python wrapper for IgBLAST v1.9, with IMGT germline references. Reads were removed for weak V/J assignments (E-value above 1e-6), missing CDR3, stop codons, out-of-frame junctions, or ambiguous translated residues. V3J clonotypes were defined as sequences sharing the same inferred V gene, J gene, and CDR3 amino acid sequence. Percentage overlap between repertoires was calculated by dividing the number of shared unique clonotypes by the size of the smaller repertoire. Richness of each repertoire was evaluated using RTK rarefaction, the Chao1 estimator, and Recon v2.1 estimates of unobserved clonotypes. Generation probabilities were computed with OLGA for all TCRbeta clonotypes obtained by the gDNA method from four donors. Held by TCRdb, this immuneACCESS table contains in-frame sequences only and omits some clones. Under half of the omission traces to an unresolved V gene where checked; the cause of the rest is unknown. V, J and clone size derive from that table, while D and trimming were established from the DNA sequence. The sample table lists about 2 million clones, about 95% of them with a count of one. The leading ten clones occupy roughly 1% of the sample.

On this clone itself: What antigen it recognizes has not been identified. Base-call qualities are not available, and no considerably larger clone is one nucleotide away.

The germline V and J ends show losses of 5 bases and 8 bases respectively, and no gene match explains 5 bases of the junction. CDR1 and CDR2 are drawn from the germline V gene (reference sequence): MNHEY, SMNVEV. The CDR3 holds 15 amino acids from the cysteine to the phenylalanine. Just the 45-base CDR3 DNA is kept, in frame starting at base 1. CD8 naive samples were CD45RO-negative cells positively selected for CCR7, giving a CD45RA+CCR7+ population that excluded TemRA cells. The donors were healthy, HIV-negative adults who had no recently reported acute infections or vaccinations. Every donor was a Caucasian adult living in Nashville, Tennessee, USA. Blood was collected by leukapheresis, and PBMCs were isolated by Ficoll-Histopaque density gradient centrifugation and then cryopreserved in liquid nitrogen vapor phase. Purity and quantity of every magnetically sorted T cell population were checked by analytical flow cytometry. Each sorted fraction had its genomic DNA isolated and then quantified by UV absorbance on a Nanodrop 2000c.

The sample comprised naive CD8+ T cells sorted from blood. What the cell subset or site label conveys for this sample: CD45RA+CCR7+. This receptor was identified in a man younger than 30 in good health. The chain is encoded by TRBV27 joined to TRBJ2-1; 14 central nucleotides agree with TRBD2. In nucleotide form, the sequence is TGTGCCAGCAGTAACCGACTAGCGGGGGGGTATGAGCAGTTCTTC. Its coded protein is CASSNRLAGGYEQFF.